The 16 T cell receptor beta chains in this list originate from one sample, sequenced in a study of CD4 and CD8 cells across lung adenocarcinoma regions. TCRdb re-called the PCR reads with MiXCR, one entry per CDR3 protein. In the table there are a few thousand distinct CDR3 sequences, over 55% of which are singletons. Sequencing used CD8+ T cells from the margin of a lung tumor. The receptors come from a female donor with lung adenocarcinoma. The CD4 and CD8 labels of this study may be unreliable.

The J gene is TRBJ2-1, the V gene TRBV11-2; D not resolved. The CDR3 length is 17 residues. Trimming removed 1 base at V and 0 bases at J, with 13 bases between. Germline CDR1 and CDR2: SGHAT and FQNNGV. CDR3 sequence: CASSLAPRTSSYNEQFF. The CDR3 DNA reads as TGTGCCAGCAGCTTAGCGCCCCGGACCAGCTCCTACAATGAGCAGTTCTTC.

The rearrangement joins TRBV11-2 to TRBJ2-4; 11 bases line up with TRBD2. V shed 3 bases, J shed 6 bases, and the junction held 7 bases outside the gene matches. The CDR3 loop spans 16 amino acids. The V gene's germline CDR1 is SGHAT and CDR2 FQNNGV. This CDR3 is CASSLGLAEGGNIQYF. CDR3 DNA: TGTGCCAGCAGCTTGGGACTAGCGGAGGGGGGAAACATTCAGTACTTC.

The rearrangement joins TRBV6-1 to TRBJ1-1, with TRBD1 matching over 8 bases. Trimming removed 6 bases from V and 1 base from J; junction bases left unmatched: 7. There are 15 residues in the CDR3. The V gene's germline CDR1 is MNHNS and CDR2 SASEGT. Here the CDR3 reads CASSPTGQGNTEAFF. The CDR3, as DNA: TGTGCCAGCAGCCCGACAGGACAGGGGAACACTGAAGCTTTCTTT.

This clonotype was seen only a few times. The CDR3 DNA is TGTGCCAGCAGTTACGGTCCCGCAGGGAACTACAATGAGCAGTTCTTC. Protein product: CASSYGPAGNYNEQFF. V gene TRBV6-5 combines with J gene TRBJ2-1; maybe TRBD1 (5 bases). Trimming shortened V by 2 bases and J by 3 bases, and 14 bases separated the two germline ends. The germline gives CDR1 MNHEY, CDR2 SVGAGI. This CDR3 region has 16 residues.

This clonotype has just a few counts. This CDR3 is CASNGYGGYGYTF. Here the CDR3 DNA reads TGTGCCAGCAACGGGTACGGAGGGTATGGCTACACCTTC. This chain uses TRBV7-2 with TRBJ1-2; D remains ambiguous. Deletions cut 7 bases from V and 5 bases from J, with 14 bases between. Germline loops: CDR1 SGHTA, CDR2 FQGNSA. The CDR3 is 13 residues long.

V and J are TRBV6-1 and TRBJ2-4; maybe TRBD2 (7 bases). The end of the DNA is better explained by TRBJ2-5, so the J call may be wrong. The germline CDR1 and CDR2 sequences are MNHNS and SASEGT. The CDR3 has 16 amino acids. CDR3 sequence: CASGGGGGRDKETQYF. The CDR3 DNA sequence: TGTGCCAGCGGGGGAGGGGGGGGCCGTGACAAAGAGACCCAGTACTTC.

V is TRBV10-3 and J is TRBJ2-1, with 9 bases that match TRBD1. The better agreement between TRBJ2-7 and the DNA end casts doubt on the J call. Germline V lookup: CDR1 ENHRY, CDR2 SYGVKD. The CDR3 spans 13 residues. The DNA for the CDR3 is TGTGCCTCTTCGACAGGGGGACCCTACGAGCAGTACTTC. Residues: CASSTGGPYEQYF.

Notes on this clonotype: The junction and the germline gene differ at one end; a read error may be behind it. The J gene is TRBJ2-5, the V gene TRBV6-1; maybe TRBD2 (6 bases). CDR3 length: 19 amino acids. CDR1 is MNHNS and CDR2 is SASEGT in the germline V gene. In DNA form, the CDR3 reads TGTGCCAGCAGGTCCGCCGCGGGCGGCGGGGAAGAGGACCAAGAGACGCAGTACTTC. Protein: CASRSAAGGGEEDQETQYF.

The rearrangement links TRBV6-1 to TRBJ1-6, with no clear D. CDR1 MNHNS and CDR2 SASEGT come from the germline V gene. V lost 2 bases, J lost 3 bases, and 8 bases lay in between. The CDR3 spans 15 residues. CDR3 DNA: TGTGCCAGCAGTGAACGCATAGACTATAATTCACCCCTCCACTTT. This sequence encodes CASSERIDYNSPLHF.

The gene calls are TRBV6-5 and TRBJ1-4; the D gene is possibly TRBD1 (6 bases). The germline gives CDR1 MNHEY, CDR2 SVGAGI. Trimming removed 4 bases from V and 10 bases from J, with 16 bases in between. The CDR3 length is 14 residues. The CDR3 sequence: CASSSAPGEGKLFF. Written as DNA, the CDR3 is TGTGCCAGCAGTTCAGCACCAGGGGAGGGAAAACTGTTTTTT.

Of note for this clonotype: One end of the junction is discordant with germline, which a read error may explain. As DNA, the CDR3 is TGTGCCGGGGGGCCCGGGGGGGGGGGCACAGAGACGCAGTATTTC. Translating gives CAGGPGGGGTETQYF. The chain is built from TRBV6-4 and TRBJ2-3, with 8 bases that match TRBD2. Germline CDR1 MRHNA, CDR2 SNTAGT. CDR3 length equals 15 residues.

The rearrangement joins TRBV6-1 to TRBJ2-1; 8 bases fit TRBD2. Germline CDR1 and CDR2: MNHNS and SASEGT. Germline trimming cut 4 bases from V and 2 bases from J; bases unmatched to any gene: 13. This CDR3 is built from 18 residues. The CDR3 spells CASSAPSERELTYNEQFF. The CDR3, as DNA: TGTGCCAGCAGTGCCCCATCTGAGCGGGAGTTAACCTACAATGAGCAGTTCTTC.

This clonotype was seen just once. V gene TRBV12-3 or TRBV12-4 combines with J gene TRBJ2-1; D is possibly TRBD1 (5 bases). The J call is doubtful: the DNA matches TRBJ2-5 better. The CDR3 consists of 15 residues. The CDR3 sequence: CASRTEQSTQETQYF. In nucleotides, the CDR3 is TGTGCCAGCAGGACAGAACAGAGTACCCAAGAGACCCAGTACTTC.

The chain has TRBV6-2 or TRBV6-3 and TRBJ1-5; no reliable D call. The CDR3 length is 17 residues. Trimming shortened V by 2 bases and J by 0 bases, and 14 bases separated the two germline ends. From germline, CDR1 is MNHEY and CDR2 SVGEGT. The CDR3 nucleotides read TGTGCCAGCAGTTACATGCTCCGGCAGTATAGCAATCAGCCCCAGCATTTT. Translated: CASSYMLRQYSNQPQHF.

This clonotype is deemed medium-sized (0.01 to 0.1%). The CDR3 DNA reads as TGTGCCAGCAGTGCTTATGGACAGGGGTCCTACAATGAGCAGTTCTTC. Translation gives CASSAYGQGSYNEQFF. This sequence joins TRBV6-1 and TRBJ2-1; 9 bases align to TRBD1. Germline CDR1 is MNHNS and CDR2 is SASEGT. The CDR3 has 16 amino acids. The ends lost 4 bases at V and 1 base at J; junction bases unmatched: 5.

The genes are TRBV12-5 and TRBJ1-2; no definite D call. CDR1 is LGHNT, CDR2 FRNRAP, per germline. Trimming cost V 2 bases and J 4 bases, with 17 bases left between them. This CDR3 comprises 16 residues. CDR3 sequence: CASGLPTQIRGYGYTF. CDR3 sequence (DNA): TGTGCTAGTGGTTTGCCAACGCAAATTCGAGGCTATGGCTACACCTTC.